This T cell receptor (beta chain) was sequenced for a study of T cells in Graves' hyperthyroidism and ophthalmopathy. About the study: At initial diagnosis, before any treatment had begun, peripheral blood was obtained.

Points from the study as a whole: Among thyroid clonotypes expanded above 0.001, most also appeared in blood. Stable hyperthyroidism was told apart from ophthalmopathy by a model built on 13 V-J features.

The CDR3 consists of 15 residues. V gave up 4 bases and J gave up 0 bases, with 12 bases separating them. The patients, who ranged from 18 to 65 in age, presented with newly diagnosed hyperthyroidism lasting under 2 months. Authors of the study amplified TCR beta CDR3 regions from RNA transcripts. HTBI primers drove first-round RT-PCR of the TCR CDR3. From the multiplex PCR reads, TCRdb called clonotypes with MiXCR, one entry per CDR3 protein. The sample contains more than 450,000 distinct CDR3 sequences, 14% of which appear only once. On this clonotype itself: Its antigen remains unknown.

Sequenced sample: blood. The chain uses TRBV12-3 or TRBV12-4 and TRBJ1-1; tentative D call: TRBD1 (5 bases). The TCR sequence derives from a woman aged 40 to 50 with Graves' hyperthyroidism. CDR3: CASSSGTDLNTEAFF. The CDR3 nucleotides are TGTGCCAGCAGTTCGGGGACCGACCTGAACACTGAAGCTTTCTTT.